The next 16 T cell receptor beta chains were all read from a single sample in a study of regulatory T cells in long-lasting Graves disease. Arm-PCR of CDR3 regions and iRepertoire HTBI primers were used to build TCR beta libraries. Via MiXCR, TCRdb re-called the multiplex PCR reads, giving one row per CDR3 protein. In the table there are over 350,000 distinct CDR3 sequences, 13% to 15% of which are singletons. Regarding time point: newly diagnosed GD, antithyroid drugs for less than 3 months. From PBMCs, RNA was extracted and then used to make the TCR library. Another study also made use of these data, one on T cells in Graves' hyperthyroidism and ophthalmopathy.

This material consisted of peripheral blood mononuclear cells (PBMCs), taken at new diagnosis, from a patient treated with antithyroid drugs. All receptors come from a woman in her forties or fifties with Graves disease.

Only a few counts were recorded for this clonotype. This chain joins TRBV6-1 and TRBJ1-2, with 7 bases fitting TRBD1. The CDR3 loop spans 13 amino acids. In germline, CDR1 is MNHNS, CDR2 SASEGT. Trimming took 1 base from V and 8 from J; bases not matched to a gene: 4. CDR3 loop: CASSEEGARGYTF. DNA of the CDR3: TGTGCCAGCAGTGAAGAGGGGGCGCGGGGCTACACCTTC.

For this clonotype: At one end the junction does not follow the germline gene, possibly because of a read error. The chain combines TRBV2 with TRBJ2-7; the match to TRBD1 covers 7 bases. CDR3 size: 14 residues. The germline V gene encodes CDR1 SNHLY and CDR2 FYNNEI. CDR3 region: CASSVRGPPAEQYF. The CDR3 region has the DNA TGTGCCAGCAGTGTGAGGGGGCCCCCGGCCGAGCAATACTTC.

Remarks on this clonotype: Because the CDR3 is missing its conserved closing phenylalanine or tryptophan, this is likely a read error. The V call is TRBV2, the J call TRBJ2-1, with TRBD2 matching over 13 bases. The CDR3 extends over 18 amino acids. Germline lookup yields CDR1 SNHLY and CDR2 FYNNEI. With 6 bases clipped from V and 1 base from J, the junction kept 9 bases outside the gene matches. The CDR3 region is CASSRTSGRVGSYNEQFL. The CDR3 DNA sequence: TGTGCCAGCAGCCGAACTAGCGGGAGGGTAGGGTCCTACAATGAGCAGTTCTTA.

There are many counts of this clonotype. The chain recombines TRBV5-6 with TRBJ1-2, with 9 bases matching TRBD1. Germline V lookup: CDR1 SGHDT, CDR2 YYEEEE. Trimming removed 4 bases from V and 2 bases from J; junction bases left unmatched: 6. The CDR3 extends over 15 amino acids. CDR3 DNA: TGTGCCAGCAGCGATGGGACAGGGAGAAACTATGGCTACACCTTC. Amino acid sequence: CASSDGTGRNYGYTF.

This clonotype was picked up many times. The V call is TRBV13, the J call TRBJ2-3; D may be TRBD1 or TRBD2 (5 bases each). V was shortened by 5 bases and J by 0 bases, with 12 bases between the two germline ends. CDR3 length: 15 amino acids. Germline V gene lookup returns CDR1 PRHDT and CDR2 FYEKMQ (reference sequence). DNA for the CDR3: TGTGCCAGCAGCCAGGAAGAGGGGAGCACAGATACGCAGTATTTT. This sequence encodes CASSQEEGSTDTQYF.

The sample holds a few counts of this clonotype. The CDR3 reads CASSLSRDRVADTQYF. The CDR3 DNA sequence: TGTGCCAGCAGCTTATCTCGGGACAGGGTGGCAGATACGCAGTATTTT. The chain carries TRBV7-9 and TRBJ2-3; 9 nucleotides match TRBD1. CDR1 and CDR2 from the germline V gene are SEHNR and FQNEAQ (reference sequence). This CDR3 is built from 16 residues. The ends lost 2 bases at V and 4 bases at J; junction bases unmatched: 7.

The gene calls are TRBV6-5 and TRBJ2-3; tentative D call: TRBD2 (7 bases). Trimming cost V 2 bases and J 0 bases, with 12 bases left between them. The CDR3 length is 16 residues. Germline lookup yields CDR1 MNHEY and CDR2 SVGAGI. The CDR3 here is CASSYGGGPSTDTQYF. The DNA for the CDR3 is TGTGCCAGCAGTTACGGGGGGGGGCCTAGCACAGATACGCAGTATTTT.

J is TRBJ1-2 and V is TRBV7-8; 8 nucleotides agree with TRBD1. CDR1 is SGHVS and CDR2 is FQNEAQ in the germline V gene. The CDR3 spans 14 residues. V gave up 3 bases and J gave up 7 bases; unmatched junction bases: 7. DNA of the CDR3: TGTGCCAGCAGCTTGGGACAGGAGTACGCTGGCTACACCTTC. Translated, it gives CASSLGQEYAGYTF.

At least ten counts were recorded for this clonotype. The genes are TRBV2 and TRBJ2-5; 11 bases line up with TRBD2. V dropped 2 bases and J dropped 5; count of bases not matched to a gene: 4. Germline CDR1 is SNHLY and CDR2 is FYNNEI. The CDR3 spans 15 residues. The CDR3 loop reads CASSETSGSLETQYF. The CDR3 DNA sequence: TGTGCCAGCAGTGAAACTAGCGGGAGTTTGGAGACCCAGTACTTC.

This chain joins TRBV28 and TRBJ1-6; D uncertain. CDR3 length: 14 amino acids. Germline lookup yields CDR1 MDHEN and CDR2 SYDVKM. The germline V and J ends were trimmed by 3 bases and 8 bases, with 11 bases remaining between them. This CDR3 reads CASSFKEWDSPLHF. For the CDR3, the DNA is TGTGCCAGCAGTTTTAAGGAATGGGATTCACCCCTCCACTTT.

The chain is built from TRBV20-1 and TRBJ2-5; no firm D call. The V end was cut by 3 bases, the J end by 2 bases, with 10 bases between. This CDR3 contains 13 residues. Germline V CDR1 and CDR2: DFQATT, SNEGSKA (reference sequence). The DNA for the CDR3 is TGCAGTGCTAGTAATGACTTTCAAGAGACCCAGTACTTC. It codes for CSASNDFQETQYF.

This clonotype appeared many times. The V gene is TRBV12-3 or TRBV12-4, the J gene TRBJ2-2; 9 bases map to TRBD1. The CDR3 has 16 amino acids. V trimming: 8 bases; J trimming: 0 bases; junction bases outside the gene matches: 7. The CDR3: CASGFGQGSNTGELFF. CDR3 nucleotide sequence: TGTGCCAGCGGGTTCGGACAGGGGTCGAACACCGGGGAGCTGTTTTTT.

In the case of this clonotype: A far larger clone is one base from this, pointing to a likely read error. The chain uses TRBV7-9 and TRBJ2-7; TRBD2 aligns across 14 bases. The CDR3 totals 20 residues. Germline V gene lookup returns CDR1 SEHNR and CDR2 FQNEAQ (reference sequence). J lost 4 bases, V lost 6 bases, and 20 bases had no gene match. The CDR3 sequence: CASSRRPGLAGEYLVYEQYF. The CDR3 nucleotides read TGTGCCAGCAGTCGCCGCCCGGGACTAGCGGGAGAGTACCTCGTGTACGAGCAGTACTTC.

This clonotype was counted at least ten times. V gene TRBV28 combines with J gene TRBJ2-2; D might be TRBD2 (6 bases). CDR3 length: 19 residues. Trimming left V 2 bases short and J 0 bases short, with 19 bases between. The germline V gene has CDR1 MDHEN and CDR2 SYDVKM. The CDR3 DNA sequence: TGTGCCAGCAGTTTAGTTTTCGCCGGGACTTACGCGAACACCGGGGAGCTGTTTTTT. As protein: CASSLVFAGTYANTGELFF.

This clonotype was detected ten times or more. J is TRBJ2-1 and V is TRBV11-2, with TRBD1 as a possible D gene (5 bases). Trimming took off 0 bases at V and 1 base at J, with 7 bases between the two ends. The V gene's germline CDR1 is SGHAT and CDR2 FQNNGV. The length of the CDR3 is 15 residues. The CDR3 sequence is CASSLDRVSYNEQFF. CDR3 in DNA: TGTGCCAGCAGCTTAGACAGGGTGTCCTACAATGAGCAGTTCTTC.

This clonotype was recorded many times. The chain employs TRBV6-1 and TRBJ2-7, with D maybe TRBD2 (5 bases). The CDR3 length is 16 residues. With 6 bases removed from V and 0 bases from J, the gap between germline ends came to 18 bases. The germline V gene has CDR1 MNHNS and CDR2 SASEGT. The CDR3 sequence is CASRTRTSQSSYEQYF. CDR3 sequence (DNA): TGTGCCAGCAGGACGAGGACTTCCCAGAGCTCCTACGAGCAGTACTTC.